This T cell receptor beta chain derives from a study of cytomegalovirus exposure and HLA in healthy donors. Findings and limits, study-wide: It was assumed in the presence/absence analyses that sequencing depth was roughly uniform across donors.

Germline loops: CDR1 SQVTM, CDR2 ANQGSEA. The CDR3 totals 13 residues. Trimming left V 4 bases short and J 1 base short, with 5 bases between. Worth noting for this clone: Antigen unknown. The sample holds other DNA sequences that translate to the same CDR3.

The PCR was carried out with 60 Vbeta primers and 13 Jbeta primers. Profiling relied on immunoSEQ multiplex PCR, and the TCRdb table lists in-frame clones only, not all of them. The top ten hold roughly 9.6% of the sample, which has roughly 100,000 clones, 77% seen once. This sequence joins TRBV29-1 and TRBJ2-6, with D uncertain. Sequenced input: PBMCs. The TCR comes from a male donor in good health and CMV-seropositive. The DNA for the CDR3 is TGCAGCGTTGGTGCGTCTGGGGCCAACGTCCTGACTTTC. Its translation: CSVGASGANVLTF.